A selection of T cell receptor beta chains follows, all from one sample in a study of vaccination effects on CD4 cells after COVID-19. The data were produced by immunoSEQ multiplex PCR, yet TCRdb's version contains in-frame clones alone and is incomplete. The profile shows about 22,000 clones, 70% to 80% of them singletons. These TCRs' antigens remain unknown. The material was CD4+ T cells from PBMCs cultured with SARS-CoV-2 spike peptides, obtained before COVID-19 vaccination. These receptors were taken from a human donor who had a prior SARS-CoV-2 infection. The CDR3 runs from the conserved cysteine through the conserved F or W. Fields, in order: J gene, clone size, V gene, D gene, CDR3 protein, CDR3 DNA. The D gene is left open where the match is weak. Where a row states a size, it is once, few, many or the class of an expanded clone; other rows omit it.

j_call: TRBJ2-2
clone_size: few
v_call: TRBV5-4
d_call: .
cdr3_aa: CASSFRLGDTGELFF
cdr3_nt: TGTGCCAGCAGCTTCCGGTTAGGGGACACCGGGGAGCTGTTTTTT

j_call: TRBJ1-2
clone_size: .
v_call: TRBV6-5
d_call: .
cdr3_aa: CASIRRENYGYTF
cdr3_nt: TGTGCCAGCATCCGCAGGGAGAACTATGGCTACACCTTC

j_call: TRBJ2-7
clone_size: few
v_call: TRBV9
d_call: TRBD2
cdr3_aa: CASSVVGGSDEQYF
cdr3_nt: TGTGCCAGCAGCGTAGTCGGGGGGTCTGACGAGCAGTACTTC

j_call: TRBJ2-7
clone_size: .
v_call: TRBV14
d_call: TRBD1
cdr3_aa: CASSQQTGFHEQYF
cdr3_nt: TGTGCCAGCAGCCAGCAGACAGGGTTCCACGAGCAGTACTTC

j_call: TRBJ1-2
clone_size: once
v_call: TRBV5-4
d_call: .
cdr3_aa: CASSKEMTVSNYGYTF
cdr3_nt: TGTGCCAGCAGCAAGGAAATGACGGTGTCTAACTATGGCTACACCTTC

j_call: TRBJ2-2
clone_size: .
v_call: TRBV18
d_call: .
cdr3_aa: CASSPVTNTGELFF
cdr3_nt: TGTGCCAGCTCACCTGTGACGAACACCGGGGAGCTGTTTTTT

j_call: TRBJ1-1
clone_size: .
v_call: TRBV27
d_call: .
cdr3_aa: CASSLKQNTEAFF
cdr3_nt: TGTGCCAGCAGTTTAAAACAGAACACTGAAGCTTTCTTT

j_call: TRBJ2-7
clone_size: .
v_call: TRBV5-6
d_call: TRBD2
cdr3_aa: CASSAGLAGIEQYF
cdr3_nt: TGTGCCAGCAGCGCGGGACTAGCGGGCATCGAGCAGTACTTC

j_call: TRBJ1-5
clone_size: once
v_call: TRBV6-1
d_call: .
cdr3_aa: CASSERKGGESNQPQHF
cdr3_nt: TGTGCCAGCAGTGAAAGGAAAGGGGGAGAGAGCAATCAGCCCCAGCATTTT

j_call: TRBJ2-7
clone_size: .
v_call: TRBV10-3
d_call: .
cdr3_aa: CAISESEEIAYITGEQYF
cdr3_nt: TGTGCCATCAGTGAGTCTGAAGAGATAGCGTATATTACGGGCGAGCAGTACTTC

j_call: TRBJ2-2
clone_size: .
v_call: TRBV7-8
d_call: TRBD2
cdr3_aa: CASSSRGGQNTGELFF
cdr3_nt: TGTGCCAGCAGCTCTAGGGGAGGGCAGAACACCGGGGAGCTGTTTTTT

j_call: TRBJ2-7
clone_size: .
v_call: TRBV10-3
d_call: .
cdr3_aa: CAISRESVYEQYF
cdr3_nt: TGTGCCATCAGCAGGGAATCTGTGTACGAGCAGTACTTC

j_call: TRBJ1-2
clone_size: few
v_call: TRBV19
d_call: .
cdr3_aa: CASSIGGGDAYGYTF
cdr3_nt: TGTGCCAGTAGTATAGGAGGAGGGGATGCCTATGGCTACACCTTC

j_call: TRBJ1-6
clone_size: .
v_call: TRBV19
d_call: TRBD1
cdr3_aa: CASSITGGDSPLHF
cdr3_nt: TGTGCCAGTAGTATAACAGGGGGTGATTCACCCCTCCACTTT

j_call: TRBJ1-3
clone_size: .
v_call: TRBV19
d_call: .
cdr3_aa: CASSVRGAGNTIYF
cdr3_nt: TGTGCCAGTAGTGTCCGGGGAGCTGGAAACACCATATATTTT

j_call: TRBJ1-2
clone_size: medium-sized
v_call: TRBV5-6
d_call: .
cdr3_aa: CASKEASGYTF
cdr3_nt: TGTGCCAGCAAAGAGGCTTCCGGCTACACCTTC

j_call: TRBJ2-1
clone_size: .
v_call: TRBV5-4
d_call: .
cdr3_aa: CASSLVRDLTNNEQFF
cdr3_nt: TGTGCCAGCAGCTTGGTCCGGGACCTAACCAACAATGAGCAGTTCTTC

j_call: TRBJ2-2
clone_size: .
v_call: TRBV19
d_call: .
cdr3_aa: CASSIGVIRGARTNTGELFF
cdr3_nt: TGTGCCAGTAGTATCGGGGTAATTAGGGGCGCTCGGACGAACACCGGGGAGCTGTTTTTT

j_call: TRBJ1-1
clone_size: few
v_call: TRBV18
d_call: .
cdr3_aa: CASSPGGKHTEAFF
cdr3_nt: TGTGCCAGCTCACCGGGGGGGAAACACACTGAAGCTTTCTTT

j_call: TRBJ2-5
clone_size: .
v_call: TRBV19
d_call: .
cdr3_aa: CASRPRDQETQYF
cdr3_nt: TGTGCCTCCCGCCCCAGGGACCAAGAGACCCAGTACTTC

j_call: TRBJ2-4
clone_size: .
v_call: TRBV4-2
d_call: .
cdr3_aa: CASSQDLGPRIAKNIQYF
cdr3_nt: TGTGCCAGCAGCCAAGATTTGGGGCCTCGCATAGCCAAAAACATTCAGTACTTC

j_call: TRBJ2-7
clone_size: .
v_call: TRBV5-4
d_call: TRBD2
cdr3_aa: CASSLERERSEQYF
cdr3_nt: TGTGCCAGCAGCTTGGAGCGGGAGAGATCCGAGCAGTACTTC

j_call: TRBJ2-7
clone_size: .
v_call: TRBV6-1
d_call: .
cdr3_aa: CASSEAPDSYYEQYF
cdr3_nt: TGTGCCAGCAGTGAAGCCCCGGACAGTTACTACGAGCAGTACTTC

j_call: TRBJ1-2
clone_size: .
v_call: TRBV7-2
d_call: TRBD1
cdr3_aa: CASSPNGQGDYYGYTF
cdr3_nt: TGTGCCAGCAGCCCGAACGGACAGGGCGACTACTATGGCTACACCTTC

j_call: TRBJ2-7
clone_size: .
v_call: TRBV6-8
d_call: TRBD2
cdr3_aa: CASSYWSGGPSSYEQYF
cdr3_nt: TGTGCCAGCAGTTACTGGAGCGGGGGGCCCTCCTCCTACGAGCAGTACTTC

j_call: TRBJ1-1
clone_size: .
v_call: TRBV9
d_call: .
cdr3_aa: CASSVGPGVLNTEAFF
cdr3_nt: TGTGCCAGCAGCGTAGGTCCTGGGGTTCTGAACACTGAAGCTTTCTTT

j_call: TRBJ1-3
clone_size: .
v_call: TRBV4-1
d_call: .
cdr3_aa: CASSQDRLTPGFSGNTIYF
cdr3_nt: TGCGCCAGCAGCCAAGATCGGTTAACACCGGGGTTCTCTGGAAACACCATATATTTT

j_call: TRBJ2-1
clone_size: .
v_call: TRBV7-9
d_call: .
cdr3_aa: CASSLLRLAGSDEQFF
cdr3_nt: TGTGCCAGCAGCTTATTGCGGCTAGCTGGGTCCGATGAGCAGTTCTTC

j_call: TRBJ1-2
clone_size: few
v_call: TRBV13
d_call: TRBD1
cdr3_aa: CASSLRRTGGYGYTF
cdr3_nt: TGTGCCAGCAGCTTACGAAGGACAGGGGGCTATGGCTACACCTTC

j_call: TRBJ2-5
clone_size: .
v_call: TRBV6-5
d_call: .
cdr3_aa: CASRYFRALQETQYF
cdr3_nt: TGTGCCAGCAGATACTTTCGGGCCTTACAAGAGACCCAGTACTTC

j_call: TRBJ1-1
clone_size: .
v_call: TRBV18
d_call: TRBD1
cdr3_aa: CASSPAGQVNTEAFF
cdr3_nt: TGTGCCAGCTCACCTGCGGGACAGGTAAACACTGAAGCTTTCTTT

j_call: TRBJ2-7
clone_size: .
v_call: TRBV12-3/TRBV12-4
d_call: .
cdr3_aa: CASSRGDEQYF
cdr3_nt: TGTGCCAGCAGTAGGGGGGACGAGCAGTACTTC

j_call: TRBJ1-6
clone_size: few
v_call: TRBV4-1
d_call: TRBD1
cdr3_aa: CASSQDRGQGGSPLHF
cdr3_nt: TGCGCCAGCAGCCAAGATCGCGGACAGGGTGGATCACCCCTCCACTTT